A single sample gave rise to the 28 T cell receptor beta chains below, sequenced in a study of blood T cell repertoires in COVID-19. Clones were read by immunoSEQ multiplex PCR, and TCRdb kept only the in-frame ones, dropping some. Counted here are about 150,000 clones, around 88% occurring once; the ten biggest clones make up 2.5% to 3%. The sequencing sample was made of peripheral blood. The receptor set was obtained from a man between 60 and 75 years old with active or convalescent COVID-19.

The chain uses TRBV12-3 or TRBV12-4 and TRBJ1-4; the D is unclear. Trimming removed 2 bases from V and 11 bases from J, with 12 bases in between. The CDR3 spans 13 residues. The CDR3 nucleotides are TGTGCCAGCAGTTTAACGAGGGTAGGGAAACTGTTTTTT. This encodes CASSLTRVGKLFF.

The rearrangement links TRBV19 to TRBJ2-7; 12 nucleotides match TRBD2. CDR3 size: 17 residues. Germline lookup yields CDR1 LNHDA and CDR2 SQIVND (reference sequence). Losses at the gene ends were 4 bases for V and 5 bases for J; bases not matched to a gene: 12. CDR3 nucleotide sequence: TGTGCCAGTAGTAGCGGACTAGCGGGAATCGGATACAACGAGCAGTACTTC. Its translation is CASSSGLAGIGYNEQYF. The full variable domain, completed using reference TRBV19 and TRBJ2-7, is DGGITQSPKYLFRKEGQNVTLSCEQNLNHDAMYWYRQDPGQGLRLIYYSQIVNDFQKGDIAEGYSVSREKKESFPLTVTSAQKNPTAFYLCASSSGLAGIGYNEQYFGPGTRLTVT.

This sequence joins TRBV6-1 and TRBJ1-6; 9 nucleotides match TRBD1. Germline V gene sequence: CDR1 MNHNS, CDR2 SASEGT. The CDR3 length is 16 residues. V lost 4 bases to trimming and J lost 8 bases; unmatched junction nucleotides: 9. The CDR3 DNA sequence: TGTGCCAGCAGTGCTACCGCCTGGACAGGGGATTCACCCCTCCACTTT. Amino acid sequence: CASSATAWTGDSPLHF.

The V gene is TRBV19, the J gene TRBJ2-1; 12 bases fit TRBD2. This CDR3 has 14 amino acids. Germline V gene sequence: CDR1 LNHDA, CDR2 SQIVND (reference sequence). After removal of 8 bases from V and 6 bases from J, the junction contained 5 bases not matched to a gene. The CDR3 DNA reads as TGTGCCAGTGCACTAGCGGGAGGATCCAATGAGCAGTTCTTC. Translating it yields CASALAGGSNEQFF.

The chain combines TRBV28 with TRBJ1-1; the D is unclear. V was shortened by 3 bases and J by 2 bases, with 10 bases between the two germline ends. The CDR3 loop spans 14 amino acids. CDR1 is MDHEN, CDR2 SYDVKM, per germline. CDR3 nucleotide sequence: TGTGCCAGCAGTTTCCGCATGGCTAACACTGAAGCTTTCTTT. Residues: CASSFRMANTEAFF.

The chain is built from TRBV27 and TRBJ1-2, with D possibly matching TRBD1 (5 bases). V was clipped by 5 bases and J by 2 bases, with 12 bases between them. This CDR3 contains 14 residues. Germline CDR1 MNHEY, CDR2 SMNVEV (reference sequence). DNA of the CDR3: TGTGCCAGCAGTCTAAGGGGTCCCAACTATGGCTACACCTTC. This gives the protein CASSLRGPNYGYTF.

The chain joins TRBV24-1 to TRBJ2-1; TRBD1 is a possible D gene (5 bases). The V gene lost 4 bases and the J gene lost 7 bases, with 19 bases spanning the gap. Germline V lookup: CDR1 KGHDR, CDR2 SFDVKD. CDR3 length: 16 residues. CDR3 in amino acids: CATSDRDPSRLNEQFF. The CDR3 nucleotides are TGTGCCACCAGTGACAGGGATCCCTCCAGGTTGAATGAGCAGTTCTTC.

The genes are TRBV20-1 and TRBJ2-7; 9 bases fit TRBD2. Germline V gene sequence: CDR1 DFQATT, CDR2 SNEGSKA (reference sequence). The CDR3 is made up of 14 amino acids. With V trimmed by 3 bases and J by 2 bases, 5 bases remained unmatched. CDR3 nucleotide sequence: TGCAGTGCTAGTGGGCGGGGGGGGACCTACGAGCAGTACTTC. It codes for CSASGRGGTYEQYF.

The chain links TRBV5-4 to TRBJ2-7; D gene ambiguous. Germline CDR1 and CDR2: SGHNT and YYREEE (reference sequence). The V end was cut by 0 bases, the J end by 3 bases, with 10 bases between. CDR3 length: 14 amino acids. The CDR3 DNA is TGTGCCAGCAGCTTGGGGCAGAGGTTCTACGAGCAGTACTTC. It yields the protein CASSLGQRFYEQYF.

The J gene is TRBJ1-2, the V gene TRBV6-5; possible D gene TRBD1, 5 bases. Trimming took 4 bases from V and 6 from J, leaving 15 bases between them. This CDR3 is built from 14 residues. Germline V gives CDR1 MNHEY, CDR2 SVGAGI. DNA of the CDR3: TGTGCCAGCAGTTCCTATAAGACAGTAAATGGCTACACCTTC. Translation gives CASSSYKTVNGYTF.

The chain joins TRBV5-1 to TRBJ1-5; TRBD1 is a possible D gene (6 bases). The V end lost 0 bases, the J end lost 4 bases, and 11 bases lay between the germline ends. CDR1 and CDR2 (germline): SGHRS, YFSETQ. The CDR3 has 15 residues. DNA for the CDR3: TGCGCCAGCAGCTTGGATGGACAGAAAAATCAGCCCCAGCATTTT. Translated: CASSLDGQKNQPQHF.

This sequence joins TRBV7-9 and TRBJ2-1; tentative D call: TRBD2 (5 bases). Between the trimmed V and J ends, which lost 4 bases and 0 bases, there was a span of 16 bases. This CDR3 is built from 17 residues. Looked up from germline, CDR1 is SEHNR and CDR2 is FQNEAQ (reference sequence). CDR3 sequence (DNA): TGTGCCAGCAGCTCTTCTGCCGACCTAGCCTCCTACAATGAGCAGTTCTTC. It encodes CASSSSADLASYNEQFF.

The chain is built from TRBV24-1 and TRBJ1-1; D is ambiguous. CDR1 is KGHDR and CDR2 is SFDVKD in the germline V gene. Trimming pared 8 bases from V and 0 bases from J, leaving 21 bases between. This CDR3 is built from 17 residues. This CDR3 reads CATNSFFPAGMNTEAFF. DNA for the CDR3: TGTGCCACCAATTCGTTCTTCCCTGCGGGGATGAACACTGAAGCTTTCTTT.

The chain employs TRBV9 and TRBJ2-7, with 12 bases fitting TRBD2. CDR1 is SGDLS, CDR2 YYNGEE, per germline. J lost 5 bases, V lost 4 bases, and 4 bases had no gene match. The CDR3 runs to 14 residues. The CDR3 sequence: CASSLTSGSNEQYF. As DNA, the CDR3 is TGTGCCAGCAGCCTGACTAGCGGGAGCAACGAGCAGTACTTC.

The rearrangement joins TRBV5-4 to TRBJ1-2; a weak D match, TRBD1 (5 bases). The CDR3 is 16 amino acids. Trimming pared 4 bases from V and 4 bases from J, leaving 20 bases between. Germline V gene lookup returns CDR1 SGHNT and CDR2 YYREEE (reference sequence). For the CDR3, the DNA is TGTGCCAGCAGCCAAAGAACCGCAGGGAGGTCCTATGGCTACACCTTC. Translation gives CASSQRTAGRSYGYTF.

This chain links TRBV28 with TRBJ1-2, with 7 bases aligning to TRBD1. Unmatched junction bases numbered 13, after V lost 5 bases and J lost 7 bases. This CDR3 has 15 residues. Germline CDR1 and CDR2: MDHEN and SYDVKM. CDR3 sequence: CASSTLQGGVLGYTF. For the CDR3, the DNA is TGTGCCAGCAGTACTCTCCAGGGGGGCGTTCTTGGCTACACCTTC.

The V call is TRBV19, the J call TRBJ1-5; no clear D. The germline V gene encodes CDR1 LNHDA and CDR2 SQIVND (reference sequence). This CDR3 is built from 12 residues. Trimming removed 8 bases at V and 0 bases at J, with 5 bases between. CDR3 bases: TGTGCCAGTCGAGCTAGCAATCAGCCCCAGCATTTT. Protein product: CASRASNQPQHF.

The chain joins TRBV28 to TRBJ1-2, with D possibly TRBD1 on 5 matching bases. With 7 bases removed from V and 3 bases from J, the gap between germline ends came to 12 bases. The CDR3 totals 13 residues. In germline, CDR1 is MDHEN, CDR2 SYDVKM. The CDR3 region has the DNA TGTGCCAGCAACTCGCGGGGCTACTATGGCTACACCTTC. This translates into CASNSRGYYGYTF.

Note on this clone: Other nucleotide sequences in the sample specify the same CDR3. The CDR3 loop is CASSPPGVGTEAFF. In DNA form, the CDR3 reads TGTGCCAGCTCACCACCCGGGGTAGGAACTGAAGCTTTCTTT. The V call is TRBV18, the J call TRBJ1-1; no reliable D call. V lost 0 bases and J 5 bases, leaving 10 bases between the germline ends. Germline V gives CDR1 KGHSH, CDR2 LQKENI. This CDR3 comprises 14 residues.

This chain joins TRBV24-1 and TRBJ1-2; TRBD1 matches 10 bases. This CDR3 is built from 16 residues. CDR1 and CDR2 (germline): KGHDR, SFDVKD. J was trimmed by 1 base and V by 7 bases; bases with no gene match: 8. This CDR3 reads CATRGGQGKLNYGYTF. The CDR3 bases are TGTGCCACCAGGGGGGGACAGGGGAAACTTAACTATGGCTACACCTTC.

This chain links TRBV3-1 (or the pseudogene TRBV3-2) with TRBJ2-7; 8 nucleotides align to TRBD2. V gave up 4 bases and J gave up 6 bases; unmatched junction bases: 11. The germline gives CDR1 LGHDT, CDR2 YNNKEL (reference sequence). The CDR3 totals 15 residues. As DNA, the CDR3 is TGTGCCAGCAGCCTTACGGGAGGGCCATTAGGCGAGCAGTACTTC. Translation: CASSLTGGPLGEQYF.

The chain carries TRBV2 and TRBJ2-1; the match to TRBD2 covers 10 bases. The germline V gene has CDR1 SNHLY and CDR2 FYNNEI. The CDR3 runs 15 residues. The J segment lost 1 base and the V segment lost 6 bases, leaving 3 bases of the junction unmatched. As DNA, the CDR3 is TGTGCCAGCAGCCAGCGGGAGGGGTCCTACAATGAGCAGTTCTTC. It is translated as CASSQREGSYNEQFF.

This clone was counted between two and nine times. The chain employs TRBV10-3 and TRBJ2-7; TRBD1 might be the D (5 bases). Trimming cost V 3 bases and J 6 bases, with 15 bases left between them. Germline V gene lookup returns CDR1 ENHRY and CDR2 SYGVKD. CDR3 size: 14 residues. CDR3 sequence: CAISEGESWGEQYF. The CDR3, as DNA: TGTGCCATCAGTGAAGGGGAATCTTGGGGCGAGCAGTACTTC.

V is TRBV15 and J is TRBJ2-2; 12 bases are a match to TRBD1. Germline trimming cut 0 bases from V and 6 bases from J; bases unmatched to any gene: 2. CDR3 length equals 16 residues. Germline CDR1 reads LNHNV; CDR2 reads YYDKDF (reference sequence). Written as DNA, the CDR3 is TGTGCCACCAGCAGAGAGGGACAGGGGGCCCCCGGGGAGCTGTTTTTT. It translates to CATSREGQGAPGELFF.

The CDR3 DNA follows: TGCGCCAGCAGTGAGTCGGGACAGGATAATTCACCCCTCCACTTT. This translates into CASSESGQDNSPLHF. The chain combines TRBV10-1 with TRBJ1-6; 8 bases align to TRBD1. The CDR3 has 15 residues. Looked up from germline, CDR1 is WNHNN and CDR2 is SYGVQD (reference sequence). The junction had 0 bases not matched to a gene; V was cut back by 0 bases and J by 5 bases.

The chain carries TRBV9 and TRBJ1-4, with D possibly matching TRBD1 (5 bases). This CDR3 is built from 16 residues. Germline V CDR1 and CDR2: SGDLS, YYNGEE. Trimming took off 4 bases at V and 0 bases at J, with 13 bases between the two ends. The CDR3: CASSRMQGSTNEKLFF. CDR3 nucleotide sequence: TGTGCCAGCAGCCGGATGCAGGGCTCAACTAATGAAAAACTGTTTTTT.

In this sample, this clone turned up once. The chain joins TRBV7-2 to TRBJ2-7; 9 nucleotides agree with TRBD2. With V trimmed by 5 bases and J by 0 bases, 5 bases remained unmatched. Germline V gene data show CDR1 as SGHTA and CDR2 as FQGNSA. This CDR3 has 15 residues. As DNA, the CDR3 is TGTGCCAGCAGCATCATGCGGGGGGGCTCCTACGAGCAGTACTTC. Its protein is CASSIMRGGSYEQYF.

The gene calls are TRBV7-2 and TRBJ1-6; D not certain. V gave up 1 base and J gave up 8 bases, with 9 bases separating them. Germline CDR1 SGHTA, CDR2 FQGNSA. CDR3 size: 14 residues. The CDR3 DNA follows: TGTGCCAGCAGCTTAGACAGTAACTATTCACCCCTCCACTTT. This codes for CASSLDSNYSPLHF.